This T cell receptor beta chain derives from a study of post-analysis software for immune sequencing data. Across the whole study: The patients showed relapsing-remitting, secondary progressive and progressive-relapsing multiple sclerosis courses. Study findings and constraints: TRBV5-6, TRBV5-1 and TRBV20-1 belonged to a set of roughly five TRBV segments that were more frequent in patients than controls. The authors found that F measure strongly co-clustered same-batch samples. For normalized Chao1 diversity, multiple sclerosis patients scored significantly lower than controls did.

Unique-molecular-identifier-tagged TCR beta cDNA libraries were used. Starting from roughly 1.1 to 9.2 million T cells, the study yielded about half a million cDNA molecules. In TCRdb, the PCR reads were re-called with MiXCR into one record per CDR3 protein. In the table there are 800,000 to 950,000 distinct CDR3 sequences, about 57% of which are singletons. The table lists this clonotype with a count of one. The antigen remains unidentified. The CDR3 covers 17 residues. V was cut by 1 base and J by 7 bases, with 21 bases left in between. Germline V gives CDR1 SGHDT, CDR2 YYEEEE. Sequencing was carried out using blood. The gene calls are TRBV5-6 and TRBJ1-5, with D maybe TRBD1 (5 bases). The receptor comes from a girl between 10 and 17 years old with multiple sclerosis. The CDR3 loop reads CASSLYTGLRGGQPQHF. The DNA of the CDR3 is TGTGCCAGCAGCTTGTATACAGGATTGAGGGGAGGACAGCCCCAGCATTTT.